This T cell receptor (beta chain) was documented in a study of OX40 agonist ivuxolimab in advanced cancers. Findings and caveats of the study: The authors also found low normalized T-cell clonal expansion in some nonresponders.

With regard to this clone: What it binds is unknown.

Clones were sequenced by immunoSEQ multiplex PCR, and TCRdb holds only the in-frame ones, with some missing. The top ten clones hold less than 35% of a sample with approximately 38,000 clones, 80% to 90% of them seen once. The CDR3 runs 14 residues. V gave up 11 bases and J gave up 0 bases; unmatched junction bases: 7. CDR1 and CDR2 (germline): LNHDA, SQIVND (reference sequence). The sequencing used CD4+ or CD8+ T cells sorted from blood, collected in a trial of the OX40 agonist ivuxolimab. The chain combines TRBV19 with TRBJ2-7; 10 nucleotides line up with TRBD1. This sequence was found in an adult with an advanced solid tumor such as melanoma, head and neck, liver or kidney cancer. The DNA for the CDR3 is TGTGCCTCCGCGACAGGGGGCCACTCCTACGAGCAGTACTTC. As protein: CASATGGHSYEQYF.